The entry below gives a single T cell receptor (beta chain) sequence along with its context. Its specificity is unknown. The sample originates from a study of PD-1 blockade in mismatch repair-deficient tumors. Study in general: Enrolled about 2013-2016, patients had progressing, pretreated mismatch repair-deficient cancers of 12 to 13 types.

CDR1 is SGHRS and CDR2 is YFSETQ in the germline V gene. Trimming took 4 bases from V and 4 from J, leaving 9 bases between them. CDR3 size: 12 residues. The TCR-sequenced patients were a few responders to pembrolizumab. Findings of the study overall: After pembrolizumab, tumor-resident clones rose rapidly, then generally contracted before radiologic responses.

Method: immunoSEQ multiplex PCR; TCRdb's copy keeps in-frame clones and lacks some. Among some 48,000 clones, under 85% were seen once, and the ten largest hold less than 3.5%. The sample consisted of PBMCs, taken before pembrolizumab treatment. This sequence was found in an adult with mismatch repair-deficient cancer. This rearrangement joins TRBV5-1 to TRBJ2-7, with D uncertain. CDR3 sequence reads: CASSQLGYEQYF. DNA for the CDR3: TGCGCCAGCAGCCAATTGGGATACGAGCAGTACTTC.